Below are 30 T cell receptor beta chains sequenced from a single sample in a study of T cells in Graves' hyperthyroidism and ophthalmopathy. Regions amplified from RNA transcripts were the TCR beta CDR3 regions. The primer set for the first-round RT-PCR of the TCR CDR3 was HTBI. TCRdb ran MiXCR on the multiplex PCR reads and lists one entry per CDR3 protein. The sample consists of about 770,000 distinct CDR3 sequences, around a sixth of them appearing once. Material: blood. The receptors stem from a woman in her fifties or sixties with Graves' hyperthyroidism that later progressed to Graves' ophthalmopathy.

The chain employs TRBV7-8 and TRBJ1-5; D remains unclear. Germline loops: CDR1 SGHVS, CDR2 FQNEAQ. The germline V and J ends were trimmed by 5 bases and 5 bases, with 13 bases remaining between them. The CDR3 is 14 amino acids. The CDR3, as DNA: TGTGCCAGCAGCCGAACCGGGTCTTATCAGCCCCAGCATTTT. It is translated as CASSRTGSYQPQHF. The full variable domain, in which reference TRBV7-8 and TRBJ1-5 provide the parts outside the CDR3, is GAGVSQSPRYKVAKRGQDVALRCDPISGHVSLFWYQQALGQGPEFLTYFQNEAQLDKSGLPSDRFFAERPEGSVSTLKIQRTQQEDSAVYLCASSRTGSYQPQHFGDGTRLSIL.

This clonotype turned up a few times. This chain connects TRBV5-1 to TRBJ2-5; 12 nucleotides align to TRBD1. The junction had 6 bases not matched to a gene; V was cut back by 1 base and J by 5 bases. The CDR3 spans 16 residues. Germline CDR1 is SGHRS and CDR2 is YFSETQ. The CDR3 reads CASSLIGTGGEETQYF. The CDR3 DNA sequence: TGCGCCAGCAGCTTGATAGGGACAGGGGGCGAGGAGACCCAGTACTTC.

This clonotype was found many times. CDR3 nucleotides: TGTGCCAGCAGTGAGGAAAGGGCGGGGGGAGAGACCCAGTACTTC. Encoded protein: CASSEERAGGETQYF. V usage is TRBV2 and J usage is TRBJ2-5, with 8 positions matching TRBD2. J was trimmed by 4 bases and V by 3 bases; bases with no gene match: 7. CDR1 is SNHLY, CDR2 FYNNEI, per germline. The CDR3 totals 15 residues.

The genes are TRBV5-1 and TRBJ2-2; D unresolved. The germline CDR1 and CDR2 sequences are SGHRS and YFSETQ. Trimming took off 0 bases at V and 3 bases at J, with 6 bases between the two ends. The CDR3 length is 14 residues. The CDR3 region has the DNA TGCGCCAGCAGCTTGGGCCGACACACCGGGGAGCTGTTTTTT. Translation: CASSLGRHTGELFF.

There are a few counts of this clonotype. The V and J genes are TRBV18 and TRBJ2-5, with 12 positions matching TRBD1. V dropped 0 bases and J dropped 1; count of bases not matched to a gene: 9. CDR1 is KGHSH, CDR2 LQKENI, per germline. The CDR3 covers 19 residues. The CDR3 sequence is CASSPPQGQGARGQETQYF. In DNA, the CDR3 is TGTGCCAGCTCACCACCGCAGGGACAGGGGGCACGAGGCCAAGAGACCCAGTACTTC.

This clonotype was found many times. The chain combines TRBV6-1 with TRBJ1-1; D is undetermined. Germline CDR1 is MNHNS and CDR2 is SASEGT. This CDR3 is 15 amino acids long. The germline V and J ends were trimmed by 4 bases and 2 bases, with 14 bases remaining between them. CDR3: CASSAWTVANTEAFF. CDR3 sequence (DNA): TGTGCCAGCAGTGCCTGGACGGTGGCTAACACTGAAGCTTTCTTT.

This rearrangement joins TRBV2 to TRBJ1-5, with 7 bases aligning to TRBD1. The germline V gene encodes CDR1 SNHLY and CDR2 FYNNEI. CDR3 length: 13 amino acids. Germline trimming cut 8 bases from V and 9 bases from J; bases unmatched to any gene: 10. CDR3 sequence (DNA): TGTGCCAGCTCGGTCAGGGGGATTGGGCCCCAGCATTTT. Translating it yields CASSVRGIGPQHF.

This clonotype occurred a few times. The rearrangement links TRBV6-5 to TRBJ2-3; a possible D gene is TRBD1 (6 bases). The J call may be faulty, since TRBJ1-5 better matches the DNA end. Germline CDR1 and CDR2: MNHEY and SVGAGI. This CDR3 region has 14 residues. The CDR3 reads CASSYLDRTDTQHF. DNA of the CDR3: TGTGCCAGCAGTTACCTGGATCGGACAGATACGCAGCATTTT.

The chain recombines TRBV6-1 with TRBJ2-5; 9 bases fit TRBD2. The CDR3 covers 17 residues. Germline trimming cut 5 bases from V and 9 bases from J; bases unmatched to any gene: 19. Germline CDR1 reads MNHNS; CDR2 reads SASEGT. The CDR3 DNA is TGTGCCAGCAGTTATCCGATGGGGCGGGGGGGTCCCAGGCCCCAGTACTTC. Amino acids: CASSYPMGRGGPRPQYF.

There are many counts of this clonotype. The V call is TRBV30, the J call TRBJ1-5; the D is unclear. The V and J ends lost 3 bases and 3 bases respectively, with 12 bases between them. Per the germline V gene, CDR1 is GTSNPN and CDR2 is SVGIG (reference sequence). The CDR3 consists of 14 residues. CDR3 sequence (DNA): TGTGCCTGGAGGCAAGGGCTTGACAATCAGCCCCAGCATTTT. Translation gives CAWRQGLDNQPQHF.

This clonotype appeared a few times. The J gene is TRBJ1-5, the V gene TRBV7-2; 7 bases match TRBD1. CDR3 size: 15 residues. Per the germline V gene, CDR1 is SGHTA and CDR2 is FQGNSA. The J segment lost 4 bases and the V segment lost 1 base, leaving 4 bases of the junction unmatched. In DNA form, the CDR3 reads TGTGCCAGCAGCTTAGTGGGGACAGATAATCAGCCCCAGCATTTT. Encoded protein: CASSLVGTDNQPQHF. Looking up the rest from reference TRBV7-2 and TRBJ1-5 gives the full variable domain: GAGVSQSPSNKVTEKGKDVELRCDPISGHTALYWYRQSLGQGLEFLIYFQGNSAPDKSGLPSDRFSAERTGGSVSTLTIQRTQQEDSAVYLCASSLVGTDNQPQHFGDGTRLSIL.

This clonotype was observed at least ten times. The CDR3 spells CASSFDRVGNTEAFF. The CDR3 nucleotides read TGTGCCAGCAGCTTCGACAGGGTTGGGAACACTGAAGCTTTCTTT. This chain links TRBV7-3 with TRBJ1-1; 7 positions match TRBD1. CDR1 is SGHTA, CDR2 FQGTGA, per germline. CDR3 length: 15 residues. The V and J ends lost 3 bases and 1 base, in that order; junction bases with no gene match: 5.

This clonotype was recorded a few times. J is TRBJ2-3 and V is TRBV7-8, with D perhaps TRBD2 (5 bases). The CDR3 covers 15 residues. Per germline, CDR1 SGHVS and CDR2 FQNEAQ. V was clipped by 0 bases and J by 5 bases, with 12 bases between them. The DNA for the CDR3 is TGTGCCAGCAGCTTAGCCCGGAGGAGTCAAGATACGCAGTATTTT. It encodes CASSLARRSQDTQYF.

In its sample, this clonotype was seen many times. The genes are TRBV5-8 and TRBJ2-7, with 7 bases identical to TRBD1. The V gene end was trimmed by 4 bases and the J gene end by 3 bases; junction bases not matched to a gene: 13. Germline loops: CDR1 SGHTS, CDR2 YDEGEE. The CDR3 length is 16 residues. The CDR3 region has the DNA TGTGCCAGCAGCCCGGGAACCGGGACAGAGTTCTACGAGCAGTACTTC. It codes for CASSPGTGTEFYEQYF.

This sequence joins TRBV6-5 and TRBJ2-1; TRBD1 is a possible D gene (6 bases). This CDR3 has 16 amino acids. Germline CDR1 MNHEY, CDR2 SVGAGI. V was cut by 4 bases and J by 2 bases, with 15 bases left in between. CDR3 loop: CASSLTGSVPYNEQFF. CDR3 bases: TGTGCCAGCAGTTTGACAGGCTCGGTCCCCTACAATGAGCAGTTCTTC.

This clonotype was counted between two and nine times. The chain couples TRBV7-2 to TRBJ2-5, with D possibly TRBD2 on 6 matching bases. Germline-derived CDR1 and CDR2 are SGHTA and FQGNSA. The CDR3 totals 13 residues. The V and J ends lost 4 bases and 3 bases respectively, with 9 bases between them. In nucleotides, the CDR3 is TGTGCCAGCAGCTGGGACTTCGAAGAGACCCAGTACTTC. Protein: CASSWDFEETQYF.

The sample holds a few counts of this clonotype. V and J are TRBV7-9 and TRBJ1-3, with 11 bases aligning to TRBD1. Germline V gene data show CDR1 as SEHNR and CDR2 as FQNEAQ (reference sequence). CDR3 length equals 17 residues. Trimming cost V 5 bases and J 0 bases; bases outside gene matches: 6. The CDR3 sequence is CASSQGQGALSGNTIYF. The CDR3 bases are TGTGCCAGCAGCCAAGGACAGGGGGCCCTCTCTGGAAACACCATATATTTT. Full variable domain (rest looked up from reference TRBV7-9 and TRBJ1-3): DTGVSQNPRHKITKRGQNVTFRCDPISEHNRLYWYRQTLGQGPEFLTYFQNEAQLEKSRLLSDRFSAERPKGSFSTLEIQRTEQGDSAMYLCASSQGQGALSGNTIYFGEGSWLTVV.

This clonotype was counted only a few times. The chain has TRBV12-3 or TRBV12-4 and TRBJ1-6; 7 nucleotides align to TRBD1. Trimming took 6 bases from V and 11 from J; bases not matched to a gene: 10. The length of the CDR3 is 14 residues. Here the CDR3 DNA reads TGTGCCAGCAGCTTGACAGGGACCAGGACACCCCTCCACTTT. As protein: CASSLTGTRTPLHF.

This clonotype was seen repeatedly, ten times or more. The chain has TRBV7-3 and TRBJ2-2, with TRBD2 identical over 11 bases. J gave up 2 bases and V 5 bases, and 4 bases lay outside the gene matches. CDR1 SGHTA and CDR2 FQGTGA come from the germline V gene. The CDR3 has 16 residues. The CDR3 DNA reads TGTGCCAGCAGCAGGACTAGCGGGTATAACACCGGGGAGCTGTTTTTT. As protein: CASSRTSGYNTGELFF.

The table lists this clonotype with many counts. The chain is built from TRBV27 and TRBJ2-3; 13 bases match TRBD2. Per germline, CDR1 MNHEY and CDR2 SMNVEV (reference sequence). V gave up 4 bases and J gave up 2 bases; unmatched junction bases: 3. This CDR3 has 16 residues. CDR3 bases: TGTGCCAGCAGTTCAGGACTAGCGGGGGCCACAGATACGCAGTATTTT. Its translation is CASSSGLAGATDTQYF.

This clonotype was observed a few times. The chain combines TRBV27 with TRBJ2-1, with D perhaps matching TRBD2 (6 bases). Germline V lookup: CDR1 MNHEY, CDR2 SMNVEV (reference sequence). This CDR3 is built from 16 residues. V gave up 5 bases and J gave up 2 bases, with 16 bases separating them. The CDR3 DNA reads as TGTGCCAGCAGTGGGCTTGATCGGGGGACCTACAATGAGCAGTTCTTC. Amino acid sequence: CASSGLDRGTYNEQFF.

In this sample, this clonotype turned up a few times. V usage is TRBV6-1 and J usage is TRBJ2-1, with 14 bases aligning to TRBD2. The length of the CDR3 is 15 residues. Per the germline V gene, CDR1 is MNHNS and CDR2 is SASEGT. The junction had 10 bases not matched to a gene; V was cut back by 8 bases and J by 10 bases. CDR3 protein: CASAGLAGADWEQFF. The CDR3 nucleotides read TGTGCCAGCGCGGGACTAGCGGGGGCCGACTGGGAGCAGTTCTTC.

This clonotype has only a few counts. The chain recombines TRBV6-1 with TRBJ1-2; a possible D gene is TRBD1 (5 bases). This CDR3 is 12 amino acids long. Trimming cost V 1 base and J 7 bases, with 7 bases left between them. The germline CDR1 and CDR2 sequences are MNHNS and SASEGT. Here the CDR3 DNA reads TGTGCCAGCAGTGAAGTCGGGGGTGGCTACACCTTC. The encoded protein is CASSEVGGGYTF.

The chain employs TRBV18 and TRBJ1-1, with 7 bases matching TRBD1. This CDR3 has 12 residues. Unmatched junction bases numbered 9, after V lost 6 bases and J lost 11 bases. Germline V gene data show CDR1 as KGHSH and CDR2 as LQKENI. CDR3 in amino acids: CASSETGDFAFF. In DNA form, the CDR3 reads TGTGCCAGCTCCGAAACAGGGGATTTTGCTTTCTTT.

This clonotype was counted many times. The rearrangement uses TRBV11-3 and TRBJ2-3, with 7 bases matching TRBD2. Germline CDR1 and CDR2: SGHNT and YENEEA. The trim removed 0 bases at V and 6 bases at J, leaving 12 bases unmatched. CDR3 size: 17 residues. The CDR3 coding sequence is TGTGCCAGCAGCTTAGATGGGGCGGGGGAGCCCTCGGATACGCAGTATTTT. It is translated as CASSLDGAGEPSDTQYF.

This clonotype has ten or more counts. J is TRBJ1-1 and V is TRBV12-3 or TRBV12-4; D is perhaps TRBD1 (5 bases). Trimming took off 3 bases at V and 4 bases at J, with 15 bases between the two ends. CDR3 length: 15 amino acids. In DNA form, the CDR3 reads TGTGCCAGCAGTTTCTCCCTCCCAGGGACCACTGAAGCTTTCTTT. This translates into CASSFSLPGTTEAFF.

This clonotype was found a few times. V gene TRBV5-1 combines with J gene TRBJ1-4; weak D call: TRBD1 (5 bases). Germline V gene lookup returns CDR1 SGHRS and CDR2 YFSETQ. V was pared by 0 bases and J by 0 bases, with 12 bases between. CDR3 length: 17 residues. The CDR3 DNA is TGCGCCAGCAGCTTGGCGGCAGGGCTACCAACTAATGAAAAACTGTTTTTT. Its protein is CASSLAAGLPTNEKLFF.

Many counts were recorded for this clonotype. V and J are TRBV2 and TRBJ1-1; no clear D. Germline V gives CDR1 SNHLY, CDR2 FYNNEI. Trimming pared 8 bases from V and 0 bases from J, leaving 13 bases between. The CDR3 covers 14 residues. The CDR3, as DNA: TGTGCCAGCCCGGAGGGTGGGTTGAACACTGAAGCTTTCTTT. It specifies CASPEGGLNTEAFF.

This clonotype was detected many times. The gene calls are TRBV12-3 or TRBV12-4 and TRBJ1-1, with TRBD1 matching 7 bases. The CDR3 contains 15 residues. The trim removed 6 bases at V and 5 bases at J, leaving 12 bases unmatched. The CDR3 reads CASSARSGGGTEAFF. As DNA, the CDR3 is TGTGCCAGCAGCGCCAGGTCAGGGGGAGGAACTGAAGCTTTCTTT.

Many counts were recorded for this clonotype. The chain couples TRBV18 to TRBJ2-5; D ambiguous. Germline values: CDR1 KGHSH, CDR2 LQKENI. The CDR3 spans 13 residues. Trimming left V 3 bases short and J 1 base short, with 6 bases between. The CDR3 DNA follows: TGTGCCAGCTCACCCGAAATCCAAGAGACCCAGTACTTC. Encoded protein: CASSPEIQETQYF.